This T cell receptor beta chain stems from a study of shared clonotypes between healthy human individuals. Turning to this clone: The antigen is unknown.

Replicate PCRs run on sorted subsets employed approximately 200 ng DNA, tens of thousands of T cell genomes. The method was immunoSEQ multiplex PCR; TCRdb's version includes in-frame clones alone and lacks a portion of them. Found here are around 1 million clones, approximately 80% of them singletons; the top ten hold approximately 1.5%. V lost 0 bases and J lost 12; bases outside the gene matches: 2. The CDR3 extends over 12 amino acids. The germline gives CDR1 SGHDN, CDR2 FVKESK. Study-level findings and limits: Sharing across four donors was seen in 4.5% to 5.5% of naive CD4 clonotypes.

This TCR came from a man aged 18 to 29 in good health. Sequencing input: memory CD4+ T cells sorted from blood. Subset defined: CD45RA-negative fraction. The V call is TRBV14, the J call TRBJ1-1; 9 nucleotides match TRBD1. Written as DNA, the CDR3 is TGTGCCAGCAGCCAAGAGGGACAGGGTTCTTTCTTT. Amino acid sequence: CASSQEGQGSFF.